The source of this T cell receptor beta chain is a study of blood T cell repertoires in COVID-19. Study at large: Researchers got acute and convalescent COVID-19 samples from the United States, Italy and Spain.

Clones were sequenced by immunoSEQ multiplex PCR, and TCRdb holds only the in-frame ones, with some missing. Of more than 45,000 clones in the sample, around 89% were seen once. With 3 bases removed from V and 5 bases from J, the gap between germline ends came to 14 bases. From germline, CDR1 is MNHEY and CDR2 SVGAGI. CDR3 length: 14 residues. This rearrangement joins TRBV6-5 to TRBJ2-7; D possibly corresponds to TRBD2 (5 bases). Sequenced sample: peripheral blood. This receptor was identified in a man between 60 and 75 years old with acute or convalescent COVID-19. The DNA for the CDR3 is TGTGCCAGCAGTTATCGGGCTAGCTTTAACGAGCAGTACTTC. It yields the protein CASSYRASFNEQYF.